There are many counts of the clone carrying this TCR beta chain. Its antigen remains unidentified. Amplified TCR beta CDR3 regions derived from RNA transcripts. Primed by the HTBI set, a first-round RT-PCR was run on the TCR CDR3. One entry per CDR3 protein, called by TCRdb with MiXCR from the multiplex PCR reads. The sample includes about 740,000 distinct CDR3 sequences, 14% of them seen just once. The data originate from a study of T cells in Graves' hyperthyroidism and ophthalmopathy. The patients, who ranged from 18 to 65 in age, presented with newly diagnosed hyperthyroidism lasting under 2 months. CDR1 SGHRS and CDR2 YFSETQ come from the germline V gene. Losses at the gene ends were 4 bases for V and 2 bases for J; bases not matched to a gene: 7. The CDR3 has 15 amino acids. Points from the study as a whole: Ophthalmopathy was told apart from stable hyperthyroidism by a 13 V-J model. Among thyroid clonotypes expanded above 0.001, most also appeared in blood.

Sequences were obtained from blood. The TCR sequence derives from a woman between 18 and 30 years old with Graves' hyperthyroidism. The chain carries TRBV5-1 and TRBJ2-3; 7 bases agree with TRBD1. The CDR3 DNA follows: TGCGCCAGCAGCCCGGGACAGACGTCCACAGATACGCAGTATTTT. Its protein product is CASSPGQTSTDTQYF.